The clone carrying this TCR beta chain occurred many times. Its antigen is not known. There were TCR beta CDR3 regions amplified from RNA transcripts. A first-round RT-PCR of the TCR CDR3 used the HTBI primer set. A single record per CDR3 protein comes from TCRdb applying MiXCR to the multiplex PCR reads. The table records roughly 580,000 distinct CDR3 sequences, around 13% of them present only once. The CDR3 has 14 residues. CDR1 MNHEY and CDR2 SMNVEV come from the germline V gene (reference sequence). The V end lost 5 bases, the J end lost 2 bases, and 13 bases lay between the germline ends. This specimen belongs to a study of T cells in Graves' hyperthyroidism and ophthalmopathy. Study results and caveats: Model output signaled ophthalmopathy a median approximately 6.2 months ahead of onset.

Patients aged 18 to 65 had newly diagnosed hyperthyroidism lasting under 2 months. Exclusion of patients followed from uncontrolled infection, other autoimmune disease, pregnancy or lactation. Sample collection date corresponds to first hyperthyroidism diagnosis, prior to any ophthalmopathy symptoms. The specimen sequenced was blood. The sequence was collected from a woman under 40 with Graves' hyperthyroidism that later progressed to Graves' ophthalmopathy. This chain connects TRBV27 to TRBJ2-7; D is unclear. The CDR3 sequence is CASSRYWGTYEQYF. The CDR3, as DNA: TGTGCCAGCAGTCGGTACTGGGGAACCTACGAGCAGTACTTC.